These 2 T cell receptor beta chains originate from one sample sequenced in a study of T-cell reconstitution after alpha-beta-depleted transplantation in children. The library targeted TCRbeta and was prepared with unique molecular identifiers. TCRdb ran MiXCR on the PCR reads and lists one entry per CDR3 protein. The table has 350,000 to 500,000 distinct CDR3 sequences, roughly 43% seen once. The input for sequencing was PBMCs, taken before TCRalphabeta/CD19-depleted stem cell transplant. The origin of the receptors is a girl aged 2 to 10 with aplastic anemia, due to receive a stem cell transplant.

This clonotype was recorded only once. The rearrangement uses TRBV20-1 and TRBJ2-7, with unresolved D. V shed 3 bases and J shed 6 bases, with 6 bases lying between them. The CDR3 length is 10 residues. CDR1 is DFQATT, CDR2 SNEGSKA, per germline (reference sequence). The CDR3: CSASLSEQYF. CDR3 coding DNA: TGCAGTGCTAGTTTGTCCGAGCAGTACTTC.

This clonotype was recorded a few times. V gene TRBV27 combines with J gene TRBJ2-7; D unresolved. The V end lost 7 bases, the J end lost 0 bases, and 13 bases lay between the germline ends. This CDR3 is built from 14 residues. From germline, CDR1 is MNHEY and CDR2 SMNVEV (reference sequence). DNA for the CDR3: TGTGCCAGCATCAAACCTACGAGCTCCTACGAGCAGTACTTC. It codes for CASIKPTSSYEQYF.